These 32 T cell receptor beta chains originate from one sample sequenced in a study of blood T cell repertoires in COVID-19. The protocol was immunoSEQ multiplex PCR, while the TCRdb copy is restricted to in-frame clones and leaves out a portion. The sample comprises some 230,000 clones, approximately 81% of which are singletons, and more than 4.5% rests with the top ten. The sample consisted of peripheral blood. These receptors came from a woman aged 55-75 years who had recovered from COVID-19.

The chain has TRBV5-1 and TRBJ2-5; unclear D gene. The CDR3 is 13 amino acids. The germline CDR1 and CDR2 sequences are SGHRS and YFSETQ. V lost 4 bases and J lost 5, with 12 bases in between. As DNA, the CDR3 is TGCGCCAGCAGCCCTGGTCGGGTCGAGACCCAGTACTTC. Its protein product is CASSPGRVETQYF.

The J gene is TRBJ2-3, the V gene TRBV20-1; TRBD1 is a possible D gene (5 bases). CDR1 and CDR2 (germline): DFQATT, SNEGSKA (reference sequence). Trimming left V 3 bases short and J 6 bases short, with 16 bases between. The CDR3 spans 14 residues. The CDR3 sequence: CSASQGPRYDTQYF. DNA of the CDR3: TGCAGTGCTAGTCAGGGTCCCAGGTATGATACGCAGTATTTT.

This sequence joins TRBV27 and TRBJ1-4, with D uncertain. The CDR3 length is 13 residues. Per the germline V gene, CDR1 is MNHEY and CDR2 is SMNVEV (reference sequence). Trimming pared 8 bases from V and 8 bases from J, leaving 15 bases between. The CDR3, as DNA: TGTGCCAGCTCGGATAGGGAGGGCGAAAAACTGTTTTTT. This gives the protein CASSDREGEKLFF.

This clone came up once. This chain links TRBV19 with TRBJ1-1; tentatively, D is TRBD1 (5 bases). Germline V CDR1 and CDR2: LNHDA, SQIVND (reference sequence). The CDR3 length is 15 residues. Trimming cost V 4 bases and J 3 bases, with 15 bases left between them. The chain's CDR3 is CASSRGSGGDTEAFF. The CDR3 bases are TGTGCCAGTAGTAGGGGCTCGGGAGGGGACACTGAAGCTTTCTTT.

The rearrangement joins TRBV27 to TRBJ1-2; the D gene is possibly TRBD1 (5 bases). The germline CDR1 and CDR2 sequences are MNHEY and SMNVEV (reference sequence). The V end lost 5 bases, the J end lost 1 base, and 8 bases lay between the germline ends. This CDR3 has 13 residues. The CDR3 protein is CASSLDSNYGYTF. CDR3 DNA: TGTGCCAGCAGTCTCGACAGTAACTATGGCTACACCTTC.

In regard to this clone: The junction shows a germline mismatch at one end, possibly a read error. The identical CDR3 is also encoded by other nucleotide sequences in the sample. The chain joins TRBV7-8 to TRBJ1-5; 11 nucleotides match TRBD1. Looked up from germline, CDR1 is SGHVS and CDR2 is FQNEAQ. This CDR3 is 15 amino acids long. CDR3 bases: TGTGCCAGCAGCCTAGCGGGACAGGGGGGTCAGCCCCAGCATTTT. Residues: CASSLAGQGGQPQHF.

J is TRBJ1-5 and V is TRBV9; D not certain. CDR1 is SGDLS and CDR2 is YYNGEE in the germline V gene. The V end lost 3 bases, the J end lost 0 bases, and 7 bases lay between the germline ends. The CDR3 runs to 14 residues. CDR3 sequence reads: CASSGGSSNQPQHF. Here the CDR3 DNA reads TGTGCCAGCAGCGGCGGATCTAGCAATCAGCCCCAGCATTTT.

The chain is built from TRBV24-1 and TRBJ1-1; 9 positions match TRBD1. CDR1 KGHDR and CDR2 SFDVKD come from the germline V gene. This CDR3 contains 18 residues. The V and J ends lost 1 base and 1 base, in that order; junction bases with no gene match: 9. The CDR3 loop is CATSDFGEGQGRNTEAFF. The CDR3 DNA reads as TGTGCCACCAGTGATTTCGGGGAAGGACAGGGGCGGAACACTGAAGCTTTCTTT.

The count of this clone is one. The chain is built from TRBV9 and TRBJ2-3; 12 bases map to TRBD2. V dropped 3 bases and J dropped 4; count of bases not matched to a gene: 6. This CDR3 contains 16 residues. The germline CDR1 and CDR2 sequences are SGDLS and YYNGEE. The CDR3 reads CASSAETSGGADTQYF. The CDR3 DNA is TGTGCCAGCAGCGCCGAGACTAGCGGGGGAGCAGATACGCAGTATTTT.

The sample holds a few counts of this clone. V is TRBV30 and J is TRBJ1-5; TRBD1 matches at 7 bases. CDR3 length: 14 residues. V trimming: 2 bases; J trimming: 4 bases; junction bases outside the gene matches: 5. The V gene's germline CDR1 is GTSNPN and CDR2 SVGIG (reference sequence). The DNA for the CDR3 is TGTGCCTGGAGTAGGACAGGAGGGAATCAGCCCCAGCATTTT. Amino acids: CAWSRTGGNQPQHF.

This chain links TRBV7-8 with TRBJ1-2; 8 bases line up with TRBD1. Trimming at V came to 6 bases and at J to 4 bases, leaving 10 bases not matched to a gene. Germline lookup yields CDR1 SGHVS and CDR2 FQNEAQ. CDR3 length: 15 residues. The DNA for the CDR3 is TGTGCCAGCAGGCCCGACAGGGGTAGAGGCTATGGCTACACCTTC. This encodes CASRPDRGRGYGYTF.

The chain employs TRBV2 and TRBJ2-5, with D possibly matching TRBD2 (5 bases). Germline lookup yields CDR1 SNHLY and CDR2 FYNNEI. The CDR3 has 14 amino acids. The V gene lost 4 bases and the J gene lost 2 bases, with 11 bases spanning the gap. The CDR3 here is CASSAGGFQETQYF. In DNA, the CDR3 is TGTGCCAGCAGTGCTGGCGGGTTTCAAGAGACCCAGTACTTC.

The V and J genes are TRBV6-5 and TRBJ1-1, with a possible D match to TRBD1 (6 bases). Germline lookup yields CDR1 MNHEY and CDR2 SVGAGI. This CDR3 is built from 16 residues. V was shortened by 2 bases and J by 3 bases, with 16 bases between the two germline ends. The CDR3 nucleotides read TGTGCCAGCAGTTACGAGACAGGAGGACGTTACACTGAAGCTTTCTTT. Translation: CASSYETGGRYTEAFF.

The V gene is TRBV7-9, the J gene TRBJ2-5; 8 bases are shared with TRBD1. V was pared by 2 bases and J by 5 bases, with 7 bases of the junction left unmatched. The length of the CDR3 is 15 residues. Germline V CDR1 and CDR2: SEHNR, FQNEAQ (reference sequence). Written as DNA, the CDR3 is TGTGCCAGCAGCTTAACAGGGGGGATTTCGGAGACCCAGTACTTC. Protein sequence: CASSLTGGISETQYF. The variable domain in full, with the rest retrieved from reference TRBV7-9 and TRBJ2-5, is DTGVSQNPRHKITKRGQNVTFRCDPISEHNRLYWYRQTLGQGPEFLTYFQNEAQLEKSRLLSDRFSAERPKGSFSTLEIQRTEQGDSAMYLCASSLTGGISETQYFGPGTRLLVL.

The table lists this clone with a few counts. The J gene is TRBJ1-4, the V gene TRBV6-2 or TRBV6-3; 10 nucleotides line up with TRBD1. The V and J ends lost 4 bases and 5 bases, in that order; junction bases with no gene match: 4. CDR3 length: 15 residues. The V gene's germline CDR1 is MNHEY and CDR2 SVGEGT. This CDR3 reads CASSSPGQGNEKLFF. CDR3 DNA sequence: TGTGCCAGCAGTTCCCCGGGACAGGGGAATGAAAAACTGTTTTTT.

This sequence joins TRBV5-1 and TRBJ1-2, with no clear D. Germline V gene sequence: CDR1 SGHRS, CDR2 YFSETQ. This CDR3 is built from 18 residues. V was cut by 0 bases and J by 0 bases, with 18 bases left in between. The CDR3 nucleotides are TGCGCCAGCAGCTTGGTTCGTGGCAGAGACTCCTCTAACTATGGCTACACCTTC. This gives the protein CASSLVRGRDSSNYGYTF.

V usage is TRBV19 and J usage is TRBJ1-6; 7 bases agree with TRBD1. The CDR3 extends over 15 amino acids. CDR1 and CDR2 from the germline V gene are LNHDA and SQIVND (reference sequence). V shed 7 bases, J shed 7 bases, and the junction held 10 bases outside the gene matches. This CDR3 reads CASTPYGTVNSPLHF. The DNA for the CDR3 is TGTGCCAGTACTCCCTACGGGACAGTGAATTCACCCCTCCACTTT. The full variable domain, its missing parts supplied by reference TRBV19 and TRBJ1-6, is DGGITQSPKYLFRKEGQNVTLSCEQNLNHDAMYWYRQDPGQGLRLIYYSQIVNDFQKGDIAEGYSVSREKKESFPLTVTSAQKNPTAFYLCASTPYGTVNSPLHFGNGTRLTVT.

The rearrangement joins TRBV3-1 (or the pseudogene TRBV3-2) to TRBJ2-2; D may be TRBD1 (6 bases). Germline values: CDR1 LGHDT, CDR2 YNNKEL (reference sequence). CDR3 size: 14 residues. V was cut by 3 bases and J by 4 bases, with 9 bases left in between. CDR3 DNA sequence: TGTGCCAGCAGCCATCGCAGGGGCACCGGGGAGCTGTTTTTT. Translated: CASSHRRGTGELFF.

Concerning this clone itself: A read error may account for a junction end that differs from germline. The V call is TRBV29-1, the J call TRBJ2-1, with D hard to call. The CDR3 loop spans 13 amino acids. CDR1 SQVTM and CDR2 ANQGSEA come from the germline V gene. This chain's CDR3 is CSVEVAVGNEQFF. DNA of the CDR3: TGCAGCGTCGAAGTAGCTGTGGGTAATGAGCAGTTCTTC.

The chain employs TRBV11-2 and TRBJ2-7; 9 bases agree with TRBD1. Germline CDR1 and CDR2: SGHAT and FQNNGV. V dropped 5 bases and J dropped 5; count of bases not matched to a gene: 13. This CDR3 is 16 amino acids long. CDR3 sequence reads: CASSTGTGWILHEQYF. DNA of the CDR3: TGTGCCAGCAGCACGGGGACAGGGTGGATTCTCCACGAGCAGTACTTC. Supplemented by reference TRBV11-2 and TRBJ2-7, the full variable domain reads EAGVAQSPRYKIIEKRQSVAFWCNPISGHATLYWYQQILGQGPKLLIQFQNNGVVDDSQLPKDRFSAERLKGVDSTLKIQPAKLEDSAVYLCASSTGTGWILHEQYFGPGTRLTVT.

The gene calls are TRBV5-1 and TRBJ2-3; TRBD2 matches 8 bases. Germline CDR1 and CDR2: SGHRS and YFSETQ. Trimming removed 1 base from V and 5 bases from J; junction bases left unmatched: 0. The CDR3 is 13 residues long. The CDR3 loop reads CASSLSGGDTQYF. The CDR3 coding sequence is TGCGCCAGCAGCTTGAGCGGGGGAGATACGCAGTATTTT. Looking up the rest from reference TRBV5-1 and TRBJ2-3 gives the full variable domain: KAGVTQTPRYLIKTRGQQVTLSCSPISGHRSVSWYQQTPGQGLQFLFEYFSETQRNKGNFPGRFSGRQFSNSRSEMNVSTLELGDSALYLCASSLSGGDTQYFGPGTRLTVL.

This sequence joins TRBV10-3 and TRBJ2-3; the match to TRBD2 covers 7 bases. Germline V CDR1 and CDR2: ENHRY, SYGVKD. V dropped 5 bases and J dropped 2; count of bases not matched to a gene: 1. The CDR3 length is 13 residues. In DNA, the CDR3 is TGTGCCATCAGTCGGGGGGACACAGATACGCAGTATTTT. This translates into CAISRGDTDTQYF.

The chain links TRBV11-3 to TRBJ2-3, with 10 bases aligning to TRBD1. The length of the CDR3 is 16 residues. V shed 3 bases and J 3 bases; nucleotides not matched to a gene: 6. Germline CDR1 reads SGHNT; CDR2 reads YENEEA. DNA for the CDR3: TGTGCCAGCAGCTTGGGAGGGACAGGGGCGACAGATACGCAGTATTTT. Residues: CASSLGGTGATDTQYF.

The chain combines TRBV9 with TRBJ1-2; 7 nucleotides agree with TRBD1. With 4 bases clipped from V and 3 bases from J, the junction kept 12 bases outside the gene matches. CDR1 is SGDLS and CDR2 is YYNGEE in the germline V gene. This CDR3 is 16 amino acids long. The CDR3 sequence is CASSSRDRVGDYGYTF. The CDR3 coding sequence is TGTGCCAGCAGCTCAAGAGACAGGGTGGGTGACTATGGCTACACCTTC.

This sequence joins TRBV19 and TRBJ1-2, with 9 bases identical to TRBD1. J lost 5 bases, V lost 5 bases, and 15 bases had no gene match. This CDR3 is built from 17 residues. The germline V gene has CDR1 LNHDA and CDR2 SQIVND (reference sequence). The CDR3 is CASSDRDRAGSWYGYTF. The CDR3 nucleotides read TGTGCCAGTAGTGACCGGGACAGGGCTGGATCTTGGTATGGCTACACCTTC.

This sequence joins TRBV7-9 and TRBJ1-1; no definite D call. CDR1 is SEHNR and CDR2 is FQNEAQ in the germline V gene (reference sequence). CDR3 length: 13 residues. V lost 3 bases to trimming and J lost 0 bases, with 5 bases between them. CDR3 in amino acids: CASSFPLNTEAFF. CDR3 in DNA: TGTGCCAGCAGCTTCCCCTTGAACACTGAAGCTTTCTTT.

This clone was seen a few times. The chain joins TRBV18 to TRBJ2-2; weak D call: TRBD1 (6 bases). Germline V gene sequence: CDR1 KGHSH, CDR2 LQKENI. V was shortened by 6 bases and J by 6 bases, with 23 bases between the two germline ends. The CDR3 loop spans 17 amino acids. The DNA for the CDR3 is TGTGCCAGCTCCCGATCACGGGACATAACCGGACCCGGGGAGCTGTTTTTT. Translated: CASSRSRDITGPGELFF.

The chain recombines TRBV6-6 with TRBJ2-3; 7 nucleotides match TRBD1. The CDR3 runs to 14 residues. V trimming: 6 bases; J trimming: 2 bases; junction bases outside the gene matches: 5. Germline-derived CDR1 and CDR2 are MNHNY and SVGAGI (reference sequence). The CDR3 is CASRRQGPTDTQYF. As DNA, the CDR3 is TGTGCCAGCAGGAGACAGGGACCCACAGATACGCAGTATTTT.

V usage is TRBV2 and J usage is TRBJ1-5; 8 nucleotides match TRBD1. The CDR3 consists of 14 residues. Germline V gene data show CDR1 as SNHLY and CDR2 as FYNNEI. V trimming: 6 bases; J trimming: 5 bases; junction bases outside the gene matches: 6. The CDR3 DNA is TGTGCCAGCAGGCACGGGACAGGCCATCAGCCCCAGCATTTT. It translates to CASRHGTGHQPQHF.

This clone was observed once. The V and J genes are TRBV18 and TRBJ2-3; weak D call: TRBD1 (5 bases). V shed 3 bases and J shed 4 bases, with 8 bases lying between them. The CDR3 sequence is 13 residues long. Per the germline V gene, CDR1 is KGHSH and CDR2 is LQKENI. CDR3 sequence (DNA): TGTGCCAGCTCACCGGACATGGCAGATACGCAGTATTTT. Residues: CASSPDMADTQYF.

This chain uses TRBV6-6 with TRBJ2-5; 10 nucleotides align to TRBD2. Germline values: CDR1 MNHNY, CDR2 SVGAGI (reference sequence). The CDR3 length is 16 residues. Trimming took 8 bases from V and 5 from J; bases not matched to a gene: 14. The CDR3 region is CASSNESGGAGETQYF. The CDR3 nucleotides read TGTGCCAGCTCCAACGAGAGCGGGGGGGCCGGGGAGACCCAGTACTTC.

The chain employs TRBV6-5 and TRBJ1-2, with 10 bases that match TRBD1. The CDR3 has 15 amino acids. The germline V gene encodes CDR1 MNHEY and CDR2 SVGAGI. With V trimmed by 0 bases and J by 8 bases, 6 bases remained unmatched. CDR3 DNA: TGTGCCAGCAGTTACTCTCGACAGGGGGCGCAAGGCTACACCTTC. It yields the protein CASSYSRQGAQGYTF.